This T cell receptor beta chain originates from a study of blood T cell repertoires in COVID-19. The data were produced by immunoSEQ multiplex PCR, yet TCRdb's version contains in-frame clones alone and is incomplete. The table shows about 260,000 clones, with more than 75% occurring only once. Germline values: CDR1 MNHEY, CDR2 SVGAGI. The CDR3 is 13 amino acids. The germline V and J ends were trimmed by 8 bases and 1 base, with 11 bases remaining between them. The rearrangement links TRBV6-5 to TRBJ2-5; maybe TRBD1 (6 bases). Sequencing was carried out using PBMCs or T cells enriched from blood (not recorded which). This sequence was found in a woman between 50 and 59 years old who had recovered from COVID-19. CDR3 sequence: CASQDSFQETQYF. The CDR3 DNA reads TGTGCCAGCCAGGACAGTTTCCAAGAGACCCAGTACTTC.